The present T cell receptor (beta chain) was sequenced within a study of shared clonotypes between healthy human individuals. General observations from the study: Clonotype sharing among the donors was expected to vary with sequencing depth. In contrast to clonotypes shared by all four donors, non-shared clonotypes had lower generation probabilities.

The sorted-subset replicate PCRs were given around 0.2 ug DNA, which is 30,000 to 35,000 T cell genomes. Assay: immunoSEQ multiplex PCR; the TCRdb copy retains only in-frame clones and omits some. The top ten hold under 2% of the sample, which has roughly 2,000,000 clones, 90% to 95% seen once. Concerning this clone: The antigen is unknown.

With 4 bases removed from V and 8 bases from J, the gap between germline ends came to 11 bases. Germline loops: CDR1 LNHDA, CDR2 SQIVND (reference sequence). The CDR3 spans 12 residues. CD45RO negativity and positive selection for CCR7 defined naive CD8 cells, a population that excluded terminally differentiated effector memory CD45RA+ cells. This receptor was taken from a man aged 18 to 30 in good health. Some clones in this sample may be carry-over from other donors' samples. The sequenced sample consisted of naive CD8+ T cells from PBMCs. The chain uses TRBV19 and TRBJ1-2, with D maybe TRBD1 (6 bases). The CDR3 sequence: CASSRDILGYTF. CDR3 DNA sequence: TGTGCCAGTAGTAGGGACATCTTAGGCTACACCTTC.